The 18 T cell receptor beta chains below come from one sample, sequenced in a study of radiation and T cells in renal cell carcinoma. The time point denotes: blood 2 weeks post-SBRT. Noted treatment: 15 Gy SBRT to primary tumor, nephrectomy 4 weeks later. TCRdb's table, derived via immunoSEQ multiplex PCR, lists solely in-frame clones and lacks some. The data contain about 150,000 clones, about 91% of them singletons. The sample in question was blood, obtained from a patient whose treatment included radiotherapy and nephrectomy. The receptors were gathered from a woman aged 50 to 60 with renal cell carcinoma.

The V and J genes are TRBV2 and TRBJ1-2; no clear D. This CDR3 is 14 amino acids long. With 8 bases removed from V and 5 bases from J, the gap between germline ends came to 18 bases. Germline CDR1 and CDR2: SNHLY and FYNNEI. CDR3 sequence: CASQRMREGYGYTF. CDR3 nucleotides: TGTGCCAGCCAGAGAATGAGGGAAGGGTATGGCTACACCTTC.

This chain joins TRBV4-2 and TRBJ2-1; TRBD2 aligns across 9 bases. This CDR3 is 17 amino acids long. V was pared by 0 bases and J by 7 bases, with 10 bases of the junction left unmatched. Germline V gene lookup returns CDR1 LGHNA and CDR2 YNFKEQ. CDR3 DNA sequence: TGTGCCAGCAGCCAAGATAGGGCGGGGGGGCCAAAGAATGAGCAGTTCTTC. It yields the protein CASSQDRAGGPKNEQFF.

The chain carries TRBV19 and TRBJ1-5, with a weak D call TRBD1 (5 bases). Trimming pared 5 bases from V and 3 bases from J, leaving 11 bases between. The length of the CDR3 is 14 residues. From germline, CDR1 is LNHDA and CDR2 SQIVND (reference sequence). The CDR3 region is CASSARDLNQPQHF. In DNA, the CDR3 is TGTGCCAGTAGTGCCAGGGACCTCAATCAGCCCCAGCATTTT.

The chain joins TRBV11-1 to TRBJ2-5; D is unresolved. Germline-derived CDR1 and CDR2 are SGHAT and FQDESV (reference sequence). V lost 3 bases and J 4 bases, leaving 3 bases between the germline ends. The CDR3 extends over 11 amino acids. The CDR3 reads CASSLRETQYF. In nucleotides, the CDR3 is TGTGCCAGCAGCTTGAGAGAGACCCAGTACTTC.

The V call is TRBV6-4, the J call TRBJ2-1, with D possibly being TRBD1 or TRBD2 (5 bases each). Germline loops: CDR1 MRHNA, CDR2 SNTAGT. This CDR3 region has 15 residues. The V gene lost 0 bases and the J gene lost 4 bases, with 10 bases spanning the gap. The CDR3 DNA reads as TGTGCCAGCAGTGACTCTGGGGGATATTACAATGAGCAGTTCTTC. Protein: CASSDSGGYYNEQFF.

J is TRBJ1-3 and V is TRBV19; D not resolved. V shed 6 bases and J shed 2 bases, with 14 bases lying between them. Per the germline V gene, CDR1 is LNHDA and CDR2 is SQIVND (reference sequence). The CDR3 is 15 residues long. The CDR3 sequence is CASRHRSNPGNTIYF. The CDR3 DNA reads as TGTGCCAGTAGACATCGTTCCAACCCTGGAAACACCATATATTTT.

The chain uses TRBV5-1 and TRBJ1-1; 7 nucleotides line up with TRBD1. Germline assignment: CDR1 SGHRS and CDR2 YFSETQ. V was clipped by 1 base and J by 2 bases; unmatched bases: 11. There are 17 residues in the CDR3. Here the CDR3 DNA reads TGCGCCAGCAGCTTGTCCCAACACAGGGGAGGAAACACTGAAGCTTTCTTT. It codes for CASSLSQHRGGNTEAFF.

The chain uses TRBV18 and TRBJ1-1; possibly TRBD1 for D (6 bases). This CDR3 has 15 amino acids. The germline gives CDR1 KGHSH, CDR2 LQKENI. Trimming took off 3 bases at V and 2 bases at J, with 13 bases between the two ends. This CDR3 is CASSPVEGVNTEAFF. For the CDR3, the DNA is TGTGCCAGCTCACCGGTTGAGGGGGTAAACACTGAAGCTTTCTTT.

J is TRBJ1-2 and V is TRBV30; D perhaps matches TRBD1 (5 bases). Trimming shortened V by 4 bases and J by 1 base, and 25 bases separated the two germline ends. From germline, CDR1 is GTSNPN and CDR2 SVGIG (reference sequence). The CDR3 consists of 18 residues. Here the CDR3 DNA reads TGTGCCTGGACCCCGGGGTGGTCGAGACAGCTTCGTAACTATGGCTACACCTTC. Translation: CAWTPGWSRQLRNYGYTF.

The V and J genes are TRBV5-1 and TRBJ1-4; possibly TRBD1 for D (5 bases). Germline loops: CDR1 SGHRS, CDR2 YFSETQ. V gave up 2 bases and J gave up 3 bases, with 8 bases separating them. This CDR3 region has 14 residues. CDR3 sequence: CASSFGGANEKLFF. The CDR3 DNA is TGCGCCAGCAGCTTCGGGGGGGCTAATGAAAAACTGTTTTTT.

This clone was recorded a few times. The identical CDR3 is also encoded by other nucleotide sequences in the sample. The CDR3 sequence is CASSISRNTGELFF. The CDR3, as DNA: TGTGCCAGTAGTATATCTCGGAACACCGGGGAGCTGTTTTTT. The chain couples TRBV19 to TRBJ2-2; D gene uncertain. Between the trimmed V and J ends, which lost 2 bases and 1 base, there was a span of 5 bases. Germline loops: CDR1 LNHDA, CDR2 SQIVND (reference sequence). The CDR3 runs to 14 residues.

As DNA, the CDR3 is TGTGCCAGCAGTTCGGGACAGGAATGGGCTGAAGCTTTCTTT. Protein sequence: CASSSGQEWAEAFF. The chain carries TRBV6-6 and TRBJ1-1, with 8 bases identical to TRBD1. The CDR3 length is 14 residues. V lost 4 bases to trimming and J lost 6 bases; unmatched junction nucleotides: 7. From germline, CDR1 is MNHNY and CDR2 SVGAGI (reference sequence).

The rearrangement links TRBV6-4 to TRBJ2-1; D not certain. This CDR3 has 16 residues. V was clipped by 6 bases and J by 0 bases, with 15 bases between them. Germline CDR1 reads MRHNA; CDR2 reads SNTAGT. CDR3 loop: CASSPSPASSYNEQFF. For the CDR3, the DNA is TGTGCCAGCAGCCCTTCGCCCGCAAGCTCCTACAATGAGCAGTTCTTC.

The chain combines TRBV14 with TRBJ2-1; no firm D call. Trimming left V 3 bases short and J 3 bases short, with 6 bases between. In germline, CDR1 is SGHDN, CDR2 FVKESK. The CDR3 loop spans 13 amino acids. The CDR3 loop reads CASSHLVYNEQFF. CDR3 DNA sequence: TGTGCCAGCAGCCATCTAGTCTACAATGAGCAGTTCTTC. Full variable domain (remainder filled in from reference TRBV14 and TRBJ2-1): EAGVTQFPSHSVIEKGQTVTLRCDPISGHDNLYWYRRVMGKEIKFLLHFVKESKQDESGMPNNRFLAERTGGTYSTLKVQPAELEDSGVYFCASSHLVYNEQFFGPGTRLTVL.

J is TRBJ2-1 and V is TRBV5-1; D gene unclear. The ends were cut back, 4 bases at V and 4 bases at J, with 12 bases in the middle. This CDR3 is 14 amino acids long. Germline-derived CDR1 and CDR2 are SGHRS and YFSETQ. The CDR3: CASSQAANYNEQFF. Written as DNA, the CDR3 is TGCGCCAGCAGCCAGGCTGCAAATTACAATGAGCAGTTCTTC.

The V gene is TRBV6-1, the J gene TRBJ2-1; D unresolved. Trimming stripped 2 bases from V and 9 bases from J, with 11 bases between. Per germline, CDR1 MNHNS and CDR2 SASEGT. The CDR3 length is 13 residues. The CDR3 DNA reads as TGTGCCAGCAGTGAACTCGGAATTGGTGAGCAGTTCTTC. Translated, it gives CASSELGIGEQFF.

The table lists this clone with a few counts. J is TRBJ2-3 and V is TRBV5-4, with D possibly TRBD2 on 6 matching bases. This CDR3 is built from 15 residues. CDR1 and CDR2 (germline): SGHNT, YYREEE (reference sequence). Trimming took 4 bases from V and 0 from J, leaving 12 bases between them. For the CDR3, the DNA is TGTGCCAGCAGCCCGGGACTGACTAGCACAGATACGCAGTATTTT. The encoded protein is CASSPGLTSTDTQYF.

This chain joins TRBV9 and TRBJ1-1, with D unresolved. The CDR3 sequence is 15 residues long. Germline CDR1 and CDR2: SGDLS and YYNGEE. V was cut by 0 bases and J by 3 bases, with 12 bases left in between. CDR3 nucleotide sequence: TGTGCCAGCAGCGTAGATTTTAACGGTTACACTGAAGCTTTCTTT. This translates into CASSVDFNGYTEAFF.